This TCR beta chain was documented in a study of CD4 and CD8 cells across lung adenocarcinoma regions. Donors had localized lung adenocarcinoma, a non-small cell lung cancer. This clonotype has a single count. The germline gene is not matched at one end of the junction; a read error may be the cause. MiXCR was run by TCRdb on the PCR reads, yielding one entry per CDR3 protein. The data hold some 10,000 distinct CDR3 sequences, with 45% to 60% observed a single time. In germline, CDR1 is SSHAT, CDR2 FNYEAQ (reference sequence). The CDR3 covers 14 residues. The chain employs TRBV7-7 and TRBJ2-3, with a tentative D call TRBD2 (7 bases). This TCR was sampled from a male donor with lung adenocarcinoma. The CD4 and CD8 labels of this study may be unreliable. Sequenced: CD8+ T cells from the margin of a lung tumor. The CDR3 DNA reads as TGTGCGGGCAGCTTAGGGGGGGGCGCAGATGCGCAGTATTTC. Its protein is CAGSLGGGADAQYF.